This passage covers 5 T cell receptor beta chains from one sample sequenced in a study of T cell repertoires in cytomegalovirus infection (dated by TCRdb to about 2019). The reads were generated on an Illumina HiSeq 1500. The public sequencing data were trimmed at Q25 with fastp and processed into clonotypes with MiXCR by TCRdb, which kept only in-frame beta chains. Records with the same CDR3 protein are collapsed into one entry carrying the most frequent genes and DNA. This sample comprises 130,000 or so distinct CDR3 sequences, under 8% of them detected only once. About a sixth of the sample belongs to the ten largest clones. Sequenced material: PBMCs. These receptors originate from a human donor in good health (CMV status not recorded). Some clones in this sample may be carry-over from other donors' samples.

The V call is TRBV2, the J call TRBJ2-3; unclear D gene. This CDR3 has 12 residues. Germline V gives CDR1 SNHLY, CDR2 FYNNEI. The V gene lost 1 base and the J gene lost 8 bases, with 7 bases spanning the gap. The CDR3 bases are TGTGCCAGCAGTGAAGAAGTCGGTACGCAGTATTTT. Its protein product is CASSEEVGTQYF.

In its sample, this clonotype was seen many times. This chain's CDR3 is CASSPGDVDTEAFF. The CDR3 nucleotides are TGTGCCAGCAGCCCGGGAGATGTGGACACTGAAGCTTTCTTT. The chain combines TRBV7-9 with TRBJ1-1; D is unresolved. Germline CDR1 and CDR2: SEHNR and FQNEAQ (reference sequence). The CDR3 contains 14 residues. V was trimmed by 5 bases and J by 3 bases, leaving 13 bases between them.

This clonotype has at least ten counts. This sequence joins TRBV7-2 and TRBJ2-4; D gene ambiguous. V lost 5 bases and J 8 bases, leaving 16 bases between the germline ends. The CDR3 runs to 14 residues. CDR1 and CDR2 from the germline V gene are SGHTA and FQGNSA. As DNA, the CDR3 is TGTGCCAGCAGCCAGTTTTCCCGGGCGGACATTCAGTACTTC. It yields the protein CASSQFSRADIQYF.

This clonotype showed up just a few times. This chain links TRBV24-1 with TRBJ2-3, with D perhaps TRBD2 (5 bases). The germline V gene encodes CDR1 KGHDR and CDR2 SFDVKD. The ends were cut back, 3 bases at V and 4 bases at J, with 13 bases in the middle. CDR3 length: 15 residues. The CDR3 loop reads CATSDDFGKADTQYF. The CDR3 DNA sequence: TGTGCCACCAGTGATGATTTCGGGAAAGCAGATACGCAGTATTTT.

This clonotype showed up many times. The V and J genes are TRBV7-2 and TRBJ2-1; TRBD1 is a possible D gene (5 bases). V shed 5 bases and J shed 4 bases, with 12 bases lying between them. The germline CDR1 and CDR2 sequences are SGHTA and FQGNSA. The length of the CDR3 is 14 residues. For the CDR3, the DNA is TGTGCCAGCAGCCCCCGACAGAGATACAATGAGCAGTTCTTC. It is translated as CASSPRQRYNEQFF.